One and the same sample provided the 17 T cell receptor beta chains below, sequenced in a study of blood T cell repertoires in COVID-19. Measured with immunoSEQ multiplex PCR; TCRdb has only the in-frame clones, and not every one. The table shows hundreds of thousands of clones, with around 87% occurring only once. Sequencing was done on a sample of PBMCs or T cells enriched from blood (not recorded which). The source of these receptors is a man aged 40-55 years in a cohort exposed to, infected with or recovered from COVID-19 (not recorded which).

V usage is TRBV5-1 and J usage is TRBJ1-4; D remains unclear. Trimming removed 2 bases from V and 8 bases from J, with 13 bases in between. Per the germline V gene, CDR1 is SGHRS and CDR2 is YFSETQ. CDR3 size: 14 residues. The CDR3 DNA follows: TGCGCCAGCAGCTTTGGCAGGTCTTACGAAAAACTGTTTTTT. Amino acids: CASSFGRSYEKLFF.

This CDR3 reads CASSLPQTGTYEQYF. The CDR3 nucleotides read TGTGCCAGCAGTCTCCCCCAGACAGGCACCTACGAGCAGTACTTC. The V and J genes are TRBV28 and TRBJ2-7; perhaps TRBD1 as D (6 bases). There are 15 residues in the CDR3. Trimming removed 5 bases at V and 2 bases at J, with 16 bases between. From germline, CDR1 is MDHEN and CDR2 SYDVKM.

The V and J genes are TRBV5-1 and TRBJ2-5; 10 positions agree with TRBD1. From germline, CDR1 is SGHRS and CDR2 YFSETQ. The junction had 8 bases not matched to a gene; V was cut back by 5 bases and J by 4 bases. The CDR3 runs 15 residues. CDR3 in amino acids: CASSLRQGAGETQYF. The CDR3 coding sequence is TGCGCCAGCAGTTTACGACAGGGGGCTGGAGAGACCCAGTACTTC. The variable domain in full, completed from reference TRBV5-1 and TRBJ2-5, reads KAGVTQTPRYLIKTRGQQVTLSCSPISGHRSVSWYQQTPGQGLQFLFEYFSETQRNKGNFPGRFSGRQFSNSRSEMNVSTLELGDSALYLCASSLRQGAGETQYFGPGTRLLVL.

This chain joins TRBV25-1 and TRBJ1-1; D perhaps matches TRBD1 (5 bases). The CDR3 has 12 amino acids. Germline values: CDR1 MGHDK, CDR2 SYGVNS. Trimming took off 7 bases at V and 3 bases at J, with 9 bases between the two ends. The CDR3 DNA follows: TGTGCCAGCACATGGGGGGACACTGAAGCTTTCTTT. Encoded protein: CASTWGDTEAFF.

This clone was found once. The chain combines TRBV3-1 (or the pseudogene TRBV3-2) with TRBJ2-2, with a possible D match to TRBD2 (7 bases). The V and J ends lost 3 bases and 6 bases respectively, with 11 bases between them. This CDR3 is 14 amino acids long. Germline lookup yields CDR1 LGHDT and CDR2 YNNKEL (reference sequence). The chain's CDR3 is CASSQGGQAGELFF. CDR3 nucleotides: TGTGCCAGCAGCCAGGGGGGGCAAGCCGGGGAGCTGTTTTTT.

The V gene is TRBV19, the J gene TRBJ1-5; a weak D match, TRBD1 (6 bases). The CDR3 is 14 residues long. With 9 bases removed from V and 6 bases from J, the gap between germline ends came to 18 bases. Germline-derived CDR1 and CDR2 are LNHDA and SQIVND (reference sequence). The CDR3 loop reads CASKTRGGGQPQHF. The CDR3 DNA reads as TGTGCCAGCAAAACACGGGGGGGCGGTCAGCCCCAGCATTTT.

Comments on this clone: Other DNA sequences of this sample code for an identical CDR3. The chain couples TRBV20-1 to TRBJ2-1, with D possibly matching TRBD2 (6 bases). Germline values: CDR1 DFQATT, CDR2 SNEGSKA (reference sequence). V was shortened by 6 bases and J by 7 bases, with 13 bases between the two germline ends. The CDR3 contains 12 residues. The CDR3 sequence: CSASAGRNEQFF. The CDR3 nucleotides read TGCAGTGCAAGTGCCGGGAGAAATGAGCAGTTCTTC.

The chain combines TRBV28 with TRBJ1-4; 7 nucleotides align to TRBD1. J lost 4 bases, V lost 4 bases, and 6 bases had no gene match. Germline V gene sequence: CDR1 MDHEN, CDR2 SYDVKM. This CDR3 region has 15 residues. The CDR3 nucleotides are TGTGCCAGCAGTTCCCGGGACAGTAGTAATGAAAAACTGTTTTTT. Its protein is CASSSRDSSNEKLFF.

This sequence joins TRBV30 and TRBJ2-6; no clear D. The length of the CDR3 is 16 residues. Trimming stripped 3 bases from V and 1 base from J, with 13 bases between. CDR1 is GTSNPN, CDR2 SVGIG, per germline (reference sequence). The CDR3 sequence: CAWRWSWASGANVLTF. The CDR3 DNA reads TGTGCCTGGAGATGGTCGTGGGCGTCTGGGGCCAACGTCCTGACTTTC. The whole variable domain, remainder taken from reference TRBV30 and TRBJ2-6, is SQTIHQWPATLVQPVGSPLSLECTVEGTSNPNLYWYRQAAGRGLQLLFYSVGIGQISSEVPQNLSASRPQDRQFILSSKKLLLSDSGFYLCAWRWSWASGANVLTFGAGSRLTVL.

The rearrangement uses TRBV5-1 and TRBJ2-2; D possibly corresponds to TRBD2 (5 bases). The CDR3 extends over 14 amino acids. Germline lookup yields CDR1 SGHRS and CDR2 YFSETQ. With 4 bases removed from V and 5 bases from J, the gap between germline ends came to 12 bases. The CDR3 DNA reads as TGCGCCAGCAGCCTCGGGATATCTACCGGGGAGCTGTTTTTT. This codes for CASSLGISTGELFF.

The CDR3 DNA reads TGTGCCAGCAGCGTAGAACAGGCCGGGGAGCTGTTTTTT. Translated, it gives CASSVEQAGELFF. The genes are TRBV9 and TRBJ2-2; possible D gene TRBD1, 5 bases. Trimming left V 0 bases short and J 6 bases short, with 6 bases between. The V gene's germline CDR1 is SGDLS and CDR2 YYNGEE. The CDR3 is 13 amino acids. The full variable domain, its missing parts supplied by reference TRBV9 and TRBJ2-2, is DSGVTQTPKHLITATGQRVTLRCSPRSGDLSVYWYQQSLDQGLQFLIQYYNGEERAKGNILERFSAQQFPDLHSELNLSSLELGDSALYFCASSVEQAGELFFGEGSRLTVL.

The V call is TRBV10-3, the J call TRBJ1-4; D is possibly TRBD1 (6 bases). V was shortened by 8 bases and J by 5 bases, with 18 bases between the two germline ends. The CDR3 runs 15 residues. Germline V gene lookup returns CDR1 ENHRY and CDR2 SYGVKD. CDR3 region: CAISKEDRKNEKLFF. CDR3 in DNA: TGTGCCATCTCAAAAGAGGACAGAAAAAATGAAAAACTGTTTTTT.

The chain employs TRBV4-1 and TRBJ2-7; D is perhaps TRBD1 (6 bases). CDR3 length: 13 amino acids. The germline V gene encodes CDR1 MGHRA and CDR2 YSYEKL. V lost 1 base and J 7 bases, leaving 11 bases between the germline ends. The CDR3 here is CASSQVSGTEQYF. In DNA form, the CDR3 reads TGCGCCAGCAGCCAAGTTTCCGGGACAGAGCAGTACTTC.

CDR3 nucleotide sequence: TGTGCCACCAGCAGAGGAACAGGGTATGACTATGGCTACACCTTC. Amino acids: CATSRGTGYDYGYTF. The genes are TRBV15 and TRBJ1-2; D might be TRBD1 (6 bases). V was shortened by 1 base and J by 3 bases, with 12 bases between the two germline ends. The CDR3 totals 15 residues. Per germline, CDR1 LNHNV and CDR2 YYDKDF (reference sequence).

This sequence joins TRBV7-8 and TRBJ2-7; weak D call: TRBD1 (6 bases). The CDR3 runs to 17 residues. Between the trimmed V and J ends, which lost 2 bases and 2 bases, there was a span of 19 bases. CDR1 is SGHVS, CDR2 FQNEAQ, per germline. CDR3 DNA: TGTGCCAGCAGCTTACTTAACCCGGGACACGGAGCCTACGAGCAGTACTTC. This translates into CASSLLNPGHGAYEQYF. The whole variable domain, remainder taken from reference TRBV7-8 and TRBJ2-7, is GAGVSQSPRYKVAKRGQDVALRCDPISGHVSLFWYQQALGQGPEFLTYFQNEAQLDKSGLPSDRFFAERPEGSVSTLKIQRTQQEDSAVYLCASSLLNPGHGAYEQYFGPGTRLTVT.

CDR3 sequence: CASSLNRVDRTSVGTNEKLFF. The CDR3, as DNA: TGTGCCAGCTCACTAAACAGGGTCGATCGAACCTCAGTGGGAACTAATGAAAAACTGTTTTTT. The genes are TRBV18 and TRBJ1-4; D possibly corresponds to TRBD1 (6 bases). Germline CDR1 and CDR2: KGHSH and LQKENI. V was clipped by 4 bases and J by 1 base, with 28 bases between them. CDR3 length equals 21 residues. Together with reference TRBV18 and TRBJ1-4, the CDR3 gives the full variable domain: NAGVMQNPRHLVRRRGQEARLRCSPMKGHSHVYWYRQLPEEGLKFMVYLQKENIIDESGMPKERFSAEFPKEGPSILRIQQVVRGDSAAYFCASSLNRVDRTSVGTNEKLFFGSGTQLSVL.

This clone came up once. The chain recombines TRBV7-3 with TRBJ1-5, with 9 bases matching TRBD1. This CDR3 has 13 amino acids. Trimming took 4 bases from V and 6 from J; bases not matched to a gene: 1. Per the germline V gene, CDR1 is SGHTA and CDR2 is FQGTGA. DNA for the CDR3: TGTGCCAGCAGCTCGGACAGGGGTCAGCCCCAGCATTTT. It specifies CASSSDRGQPQHF.